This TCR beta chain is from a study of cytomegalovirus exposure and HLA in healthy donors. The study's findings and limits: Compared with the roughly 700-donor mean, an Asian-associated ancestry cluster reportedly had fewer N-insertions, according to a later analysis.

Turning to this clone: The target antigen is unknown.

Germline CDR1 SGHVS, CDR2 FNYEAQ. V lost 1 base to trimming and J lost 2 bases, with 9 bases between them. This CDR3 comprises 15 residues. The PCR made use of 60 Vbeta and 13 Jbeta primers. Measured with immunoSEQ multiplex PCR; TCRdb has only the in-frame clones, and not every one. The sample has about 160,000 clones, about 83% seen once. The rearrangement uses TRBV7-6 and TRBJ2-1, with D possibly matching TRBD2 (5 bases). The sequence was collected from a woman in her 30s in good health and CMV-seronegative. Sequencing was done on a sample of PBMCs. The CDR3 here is CASSLGGPTYNEQFF. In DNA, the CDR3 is TGTGCCAGCAGCTTAGGCGGGCCCACCTACAATGAGCAGTTCTTC.